These 20 T cell receptor beta chains were sequenced from one sample in a study of OX40 agonist ivuxolimab in advanced cancers. TCRdb's table, derived via immunoSEQ multiplex PCR, lists solely in-frame clones and lacks some. The table includes roughly 66,000 clones, about 85% detected once. The specimen was CD4+ or CD8+ T cells sorted from blood, collected in a trial of the OX40 agonist ivuxolimab. The receptors were gathered from an adult with an advanced solid tumor such as melanoma, head and neck, liver or kidney cancer.

This clone appeared a few times. J is TRBJ2-7 and V is TRBV6-5; possible D gene TRBD1, 7 bases. The CDR3 is made up of 15 amino acids. Germline V gene sequence: CDR1 MNHEY, CDR2 SVGAGI. The V gene lost 0 bases and the J gene lost 2 bases, with 11 bases spanning the gap. This chain's CDR3 is CASSYSTGRPYEQYF. The CDR3 coding sequence is TGTGCCAGCAGTTACTCGACAGGGAGGCCCTACGAGCAGTACTTC.

V gene TRBV6-5 combines with J gene TRBJ2-6; no clear D gene. Trimming cost V 2 bases and J 0 bases, with 8 bases left between them. Per the germline V gene, CDR1 is MNHEY and CDR2 is SVGAGI. This CDR3 contains 16 residues. CDR3 nucleotides: TGTGCCAGCAGTTACACAACCCGCTCTGGGGCCAACGTCCTGACTTTC. Its translation: CASSYTTRSGANVLTF.

The chain couples TRBV7-2 to TRBJ2-3, with 10 bases fitting TRBD2. V gave up 6 bases and J gave up 3 bases; unmatched junction bases: 6. Germline V gene lookup returns CDR1 SGHTA and CDR2 FQGNSA. CDR3 length: 15 residues. The CDR3 DNA sequence: TGTGCCAGCAGGTCGAGCGGGGGGGCAACAGATACGCAGTATTTT. It codes for CASRSSGGATDTQYF.

This chain joins TRBV5-4 and TRBJ2-3; D could derive from TRBD1 or TRBD2 (5 bases each). CDR1 SGHNT and CDR2 YYREEE come from the germline V gene (reference sequence). V was clipped by 3 bases and J by 4 bases, with 12 bases between them. The CDR3 is 14 residues long. In DNA, the CDR3 is TGTGCCAGCAGCTGGACGGGGACCGCAGATACGCAGTATTTT. Translated, it gives CASSWTGTADTQYF.

This chain's CDR3 is CASSPQGYEQYF. The DNA of the CDR3 is TGTGCCAGCAGCCCACAGGGGTACGAGCAGTACTTC. The chain has TRBV6-6 and TRBJ2-7; 7 bases are a match to TRBD1. Germline assignment: CDR1 MNHNY and CDR2 SVGAGI (reference sequence). The CDR3 length is 12 residues. Trimming cost V 6 bases and J 4 bases; bases outside gene matches: 3.

The rearrangement links TRBV6-5 to TRBJ2-1; 7 bases map to TRBD1. V trimming: 7 bases; J trimming: 4 bases; junction bases outside the gene matches: 10. The CDR3 sequence is 15 residues long. Germline CDR1 MNHEY, CDR2 SVGAGI. CDR3 sequence (DNA): TGTGCCAGCACCTCCCGGGGACAGCCTTACAATGAGCAGTTCTTC. Translating it yields CASTSRGQPYNEQFF.

This sequence joins TRBV4-3 and TRBJ2-2; no clear D. Trimming cost V 3 bases and J 5 bases, with 16 bases left between them. The germline CDR1 and CDR2 sequences are LGHNA and YSLEER. The CDR3 length is 16 residues. The CDR3 loop reads CASSHPGWRMTGELFF. The CDR3 bases are TGCGCCAGCAGCCATCCCGGTTGGCGTATGACCGGGGAGCTGTTTTTT.

This clone was observed once. This chain links TRBV7-2 with TRBJ1-1, with 8 bases aligning to TRBD1. CDR3 size: 16 residues. J was trimmed by 0 bases and V by 4 bases; bases with no gene match: 7. Germline CDR1 is SGHTA and CDR2 is FQGNSA. CDR3 in amino acids: CASSSQTGGLNTEAFF. The CDR3 nucleotides are TGTGCCAGCAGCTCACAAACAGGGGGGCTGAACACTGAAGCTTTCTTT.

The CDR3 spells CASRSQGAVNTEAFF. CDR3 sequence (DNA): TGTGCCAGCAGGTCACAGGGGGCCGTGAACACTGAAGCTTTCTTT. This sequence joins TRBV2 and TRBJ1-1; 9 bases align to TRBD1. Germline-derived CDR1 and CDR2 are SNHLY and FYNNEI. V lost 6 bases and J lost 0; bases outside the gene matches: 5. The CDR3 is 15 amino acids. Full variable domain (remainder filled in from reference TRBV2 and TRBJ1-1): EPEVTQTPSHQVTQMGQEVILRCVPISNHLYFYWYRQILGQKVEFLVSFYNNEISEKSEIFDDQFSVERPDGSNFTLKIRSTKLEDSAMYFCASRSQGAVNTEAFFGQGTRLTVV.

This rearrangement joins TRBV7-2 to TRBJ1-5; D ambiguous. Between the trimmed V and J ends, which lost 5 bases and 2 bases, there was a span of 7 bases. Germline CDR1 and CDR2: SGHTA and FQGNSA. The length of the CDR3 is 13 residues. The CDR3 DNA follows: TGTGCCAGCAGCCCCCGCGGCAATCAGCCCCAGCATTTT. This translates into CASSPRGNQPQHF.

The V and J genes are TRBV7-3 and TRBJ1-4; D call uncertain. V lost 2 bases, J lost 7 bases, and 8 bases lay in between. Germline-derived CDR1 and CDR2 are SGHTA and FQGTGA. The CDR3 is made up of 13 amino acids. The CDR3 protein is CASSLGRGEKLFF. CDR3 DNA sequence: TGTGCCAGCAGCTTAGGTCGGGGTGAAAAACTGTTTTTT.

The chain carries TRBV4-3 and TRBJ2-6; D gene unclear. The CDR3 loop spans 13 amino acids. Trimming removed 4 bases from V and 3 bases from J, with 4 bases in between. Germline V gene data show CDR1 as LGHNA and CDR2 as YSLEER. Here the CDR3 DNA reads TGCGCCAGCAGCCTTTTTGGGGCCAACGTCCTGACTTTC. Translation gives CASSLFGANVLTF.

Here the CDR3 DNA reads TGTGCCAGCAGTTCAACCAACTCTGGAAACACCATATATTTT. This translates into CASSSTNSGNTIYF. The rearrangement joins TRBV7-3 to TRBJ1-3; D remains ambiguous. V lost 6 bases to trimming and J lost 0 bases, with 9 bases between them. This CDR3 has 14 amino acids. Germline CDR1 is SGHTA and CDR2 is FQGTGA.

This sequence joins TRBV27 and TRBJ2-7; the D is unclear. The germline CDR1 and CDR2 sequences are MNHEY and SMNVEV (reference sequence). The CDR3 extends over 13 amino acids. V was cut by 0 bases and J by 7 bases, with 10 bases left in between. This CDR3 reads CASSLSVKKEQYF. The CDR3 DNA reads TGTGCCAGCAGTTTATCGGTAAAGAAAGAGCAGTACTTC.

This rearrangement joins TRBV7-2 to TRBJ1-4, with 9 bases matching TRBD1. V lost 5 bases, J lost 8 bases, and 9 bases stayed unmatched. Germline lookup yields CDR1 SGHTA and CDR2 FQGNSA. The CDR3 has 15 residues. Written as DNA, the CDR3 is TGTGCCAGCAGCCCCGAGGGACAGGGATGGGAAAAACTGTTTTTT. It encodes CASSPEGQGWEKLFF.

The rearrangement links TRBV2 to TRBJ2-5; TRBD1 matches at 8 bases. Germline values: CDR1 SNHLY, CDR2 FYNNEI. V was clipped by 7 bases and J by 4 bases; unmatched bases: 11. The length of the CDR3 is 15 residues. The CDR3 protein is CASNPDRARGETQYF. CDR3 nucleotides: TGTGCCAGCAATCCGGACAGGGCAAGGGGAGAGACCCAGTACTTC.

V and J are TRBV4-1 and TRBJ1-5, with D tentatively TRBD1 (6 bases). The germline V and J ends were trimmed by 1 base and 0 bases, with 10 bases remaining between them. Per the germline V gene, CDR1 is MGHRA and CDR2 is YSYEKL. This CDR3 is built from 16 residues. The CDR3 bases are TGCGCCAGCAGCCAAGGGACAGACTATAGCAATCAGCCCCAGCATTTT. Translated, it gives CASSQGTDYSNQPQHF.

The CDR3 loop is CASSLGQGETDTQYF. In DNA form, the CDR3 reads TGTGCCAGCAGCTTGGGACAGGGGGAAACAGATACGCAGTATTTT. The chain has TRBV7-2 and TRBJ2-3, with TRBD1 matching 11 bases. Germline V gene lookup returns CDR1 SGHTA and CDR2 FQGNSA. Trimming took 3 bases from V and 3 from J; bases not matched to a gene: 2. The CDR3 extends over 15 amino acids.

This rearrangement joins TRBV5-1 to TRBJ2-3; 8 bases are shared with TRBD1. V lost 4 bases to trimming and J lost 0 bases; unmatched junction nucleotides: 7. The CDR3 length is 16 residues. Germline V gene lookup returns CDR1 SGHRS and CDR2 YFSETQ. CDR3 nucleotide sequence: TGCGCCAGCAGCCCCTGGACAGGGATAAGCACAGATACGCAGTATTTT. Protein product: CASSPWTGISTDTQYF. Looking up the rest from reference TRBV5-1 and TRBJ2-3 gives the full variable domain: KAGVTQTPRYLIKTRGQQVTLSCSPISGHRSVSWYQQTPGQGLQFLFEYFSETQRNKGNFPGRFSGRQFSNSRSEMNVSTLELGDSALYLCASSPWTGISTDTQYFGPGTRLTVL.

CDR3 residues: CASSTQGVGTGELFF. The CDR3 bases are TGTGCCAGTAGCACACAGGGAGTTGGCACCGGGGAGCTGTTTTTT. The rearrangement joins TRBV19 to TRBJ2-2, with D possibly matching TRBD1 (6 bases). This CDR3 spans 15 amino acids. Germline V gene lookup returns CDR1 LNHDA and CDR2 SQIVND (reference sequence). The V gene lost 6 bases and the J gene lost 4 bases, with 15 bases spanning the gap.